This T cell receptor beta chain was captured in a study of blood T cell repertoires in COVID-19 (TCRdb year 2020). Broadly, across the study: The collaborator samples originated in the United States, Italy and Spain and spanned the acute and convalescent phases of COVID-19. The material from the prospective study consisted of cDNA or gDNA derived from T cells, B-cell-depleted T cells, or PBMCs. The dataset comprised deeply sampled blood TCRbeta repertoires from subjects exposed to, actively infected with, or recovered from COVID-19. The repertoires were released in a freely available public database meant as a resource for research on the immune response to SARS-CoV-2. Samples came from the ongoing ImmuneRACE study (first 160 participants) plus 1,254 subjects from 6 global collaborators. Nearly every sample came with metadata listing a de-identified subject ID, COVID-19 status, age in years and sex. Where HLA class I and class II types were available, the types were taken from metadata supplied by the sample provider, not from assay-based typing. Study-level results and caveats: Clinical and demographic metadata were provided uncurated, with the amount varying by source and participant.

Each collaborating institution followed its own protocols to collect whole blood in K2EDTA tubes. Collaborator samples were shipped for TCRbeta analysis as frozen whole blood, isolated PBMCs, or DNA extracted from either sample type. The germline V gene yields MDHEN for CDR1 and SYDVKM for CDR2. V is shortened by 3 bases, J by 8 bases, and the region joining them spans 13 bases. The CDR3 numbers 14 residues from cysteine through phenylalanine. This entry keeps only the CDR3 DNA: 42 bases, framed from base 1. TCRbeta CDR3 regions were amplified from genomic DNA using the immunoSEQ Assay, a bias-controlled multiplex PCR. From the authors' description of their analysis: Within the assay, amplification of reference gene primers was used to estimate how many nucleated cells each sample contained. To quantify the absolute abundance of each unique TCRbeta CDR3 rearrangement, sequence reads were collapsed and filtered. For each sample, productive Simpson clonality was calculated by taking the square root of Simpson's diversity index across productive rearrangements. The table was pulled from immuneACCESS by TCRdb, which kept in-frame rearrangements only. Such tables lose some clones; where checked, under half of the loss comes from unresolved V genes, and the rest has no known cause. V, J and clone size are taken as reported in that table, and D and trimming were inferred from the DNA itself. The sample table lists around 320,000 clones, 85% of them with a count of one. The ten most abundant clones make up 7.2% of the sample.

As concerns this clone: Its antigen is currently not known. The record has no base qualities; no much larger clone is one base away.

The source is a human donor in a cohort sampled during active COVID-19. The sequencing input was peripheral blood. The chain employs TRBV28 and TRBJ1-4; the D gene is not confidently resolved. The bases read TGTGCCAGCAGTTTGCGAGGAGGGATGGAAAAACTGTTTTTT. The translation is CASSLRGGMEKLFF.